These 6 T cell receptor beta chains came from one sample sequenced in a study of graft-versus-host responses after intestinal transplantation. Repertoires were generated with immunoSEQ multiplex PCR, while TCRdb's copy carries only in-frame clones and drops some. In the table there are 88,000 or so clones, around 90% of which are singletons. No antigen has been assigned to these receptors. The specimen comprised unstimulated CD4+ T cells sorted from spleen or lymph node cells, sampled before intestinal transplant. Source of these receptors: a human donor who received an intestinal transplant.

The rearrangement links TRBV5-1 to TRBJ1-3, with 7 positions matching TRBD1. Germline assignment: CDR1 SGHRS and CDR2 YFSETQ. Unmatched junction bases numbered 6, after V lost 0 bases and J lost 3 bases. The CDR3 totals 16 residues. CDR3 nucleotides: TGCGCCAGCAGCTTGGGCACAGGGGTACTTGGAAACACCATATATTTT. Translating gives CASSLGTGVLGNTIYF.

This clone was recorded only once. The V call is TRBV18, the J call TRBJ1-5; TRBD1 is a possible D gene (5 bases). V dropped 3 bases and J dropped 6 bases, with 21 bases sitting between them. The CDR3 is 17 amino acids. Germline CDR1 reads KGHSH; CDR2 reads LQKENI. CDR3 DNA sequence: TGTGCCAGCTCACCCCGCAGGACACGTGCGGAAGGTCAGCCCCAGCATTTT. Encoded protein: CASSPRRTRAEGQPQHF.

The chain uses TRBV5-6 and TRBJ1-3; D not resolved. This CDR3 has 14 residues. Trimming took off 0 bases at V and 1 base at J, with 5 bases between the two ends. Per the germline V gene, CDR1 is SGHDT and CDR2 is YYEEEE. The CDR3 is CASSLGQSGNTIYF. CDR3 nucleotides: TGTGCCAGCAGCTTGGGGCAGTCTGGAAACACCATATATTTT.

The V call is TRBV5-1, the J call TRBJ1-1; tentative D call: TRBD1 (5 bases). Trimming shortened V by 4 bases and J by 5 bases, and 12 bases separated the two germline ends. The CDR3 consists of 13 residues. CDR1 SGHRS and CDR2 YFSETQ come from the germline V gene. In DNA form, the CDR3 reads TGCGCCAGCAGCCGCTTGGGGGGGACTGAAGCTTTCTTT. Translating gives CASSRLGGTEAFF.

The chain links TRBV11-2 to TRBJ2-1, with 11 nucleotides matching TRBD2. CDR3 length: 15 residues. J was trimmed by 9 bases and V by 5 bases; bases with no gene match: 9. CDR1 is SGHAT, CDR2 FQNNGV, per germline. The CDR3 region has the DNA TGTGCCAGCAGCCCCACTAGCGGGGGAGTCGGTGAGCAGTTCTTC. Its protein product is CASSPTSGGVGEQFF.

V and J are TRBV5-6 and TRBJ1-1; D is uncertain. Germline V lookup: CDR1 SGHDT, CDR2 YYEEEE. V was trimmed by 1 base and J by 4 bases, leaving 11 bases between them. The CDR3 is 14 residues long. This CDR3 reads CASSLRGIGTEAFF. DNA of the CDR3: TGTGCCAGCAGCTTGAGAGGAATTGGCACTGAAGCTTTCTTT.